The rows below give T cell receptor beta chains drawn from one sample of a study of graft-versus-host responses after intestinal transplantation. Generated by immunoSEQ multiplex PCR, the TCRdb table keeps only in-frame clones and is missing some. The sample contains fewer than 55,000 clones, about 95% of which appear only once. What these receptors recognize is not known. This sample comprised unstimulated CD8+ T cells sorted from spleen or lymph node cells, obtained before transplant. The receptors come from a human donor who was the organ donor for an intestinal transplant. Each CDR3 is given with its conserved first and last residue. Each record gives: V gene, J gene, clone size, D gene, CDR3 protein, CDR3 DNA. D genes are given only for firm matches. Size is stated for part of the rows, as once, few or many counts, or as a class when the clone is expanded.

v_call: TRBV28; j_call: TRBJ1-5; clone_size: -; d_call: TRBD1; cdr3_aa: CASTQGQATYQPQHF; cdr3_nt: TGTGCCAGCACCCAGGGACAGGCGACTTATCAGCCCCAGCATTTT
v_call: TRBV9; j_call: TRBJ2-3; clone_size: -; d_call: TRBD2; cdr3_aa: CASSAAGGRADTQYF; cdr3_nt: TGTGCCAGCAGCGCCGCCGGGGGGAGGGCAGATACGCAGTATTTT
v_call: TRBV11-2; j_call: TRBJ1-5; clone_size: -; d_call: -; cdr3_aa: CASSLGGNSNQPQHF; cdr3_nt: TGTGCCAGCAGCTTAGGGGGGAATAGCAATCAGCCCCAGCATTTT
v_call: TRBV28; j_call: TRBJ1-6; clone_size: -; d_call: -; cdr3_aa: CASSLPSTSYNSPLHF; cdr3_nt: TGTGCCAGCAGTTTACCGTCAACAAGCTATAATTCACCCCTCCACTTT
v_call: TRBV7-6; j_call: TRBJ2-1; clone_size: -; d_call: -; cdr3_aa: CASSFPGDEQFF; cdr3_nt: TGTGCCAGCAGCTTCCCCGGGGATGAGCAGTTCTTC
v_call: TRBV28; j_call: TRBJ1-1; clone_size: -; d_call: -; cdr3_aa: CASSLYLSQTAMNTEAFF; cdr3_nt: TGTGCCAGCAGTTTATACCTAAGTCAGACTGCCATGAACACTGAAGCTTTCTTT
v_call: TRBV28; j_call: TRBJ2-5; clone_size: -; d_call: -; cdr3_aa: CASSLGVDPIQETQYF; cdr3_nt: TGTGCCAGCAGTTTAGGTGTGGATCCAATCCAAGAGACCCAGTACTTC
v_call: TRBV28; j_call: TRBJ2-3; clone_size: -; d_call: TRBD2; cdr3_aa: CASSLLAGADTQYF; cdr3_nt: TGTGCCAGCAGTTTACTAGCGGGGGCAGATACGCAGTATTTT
v_call: TRBV4-2; j_call: TRBJ2-7; clone_size: -; d_call: -; cdr3_aa: CASSPPGTSEGNEQYF; cdr3_nt: TGTGCCAGCAGCCCCCCCGGGACGTCTGAGGGAAACGAGCAGTACTTC
v_call: TRBV5-1; j_call: TRBJ2-7; clone_size: -; d_call: TRBD1; cdr3_aa: CASSLDRYEQYF; cdr3_nt: TGCGCCAGCAGCCTGGACAGGTACGAGCAGTACTTC
v_call: TRBV28; j_call: TRBJ1-2; clone_size: -; d_call: TRBD1; cdr3_aa: CASEGAAGSYLDGYTF; cdr3_nt: TGTGCCAGCGAGGGGGCAGCCGGGTCCTATTTGGATGGCTACACCTTC
v_call: TRBV7-8; j_call: TRBJ2-7; clone_size: -; d_call: TRBD1; cdr3_aa: CASSLVEGATHEQYF; cdr3_nt: TGTGCCAGCAGCTTAGTAGAGGGGGCGACACACGAGCAGTACTTC
v_call: TRBV6-1; j_call: TRBJ1-1; clone_size: -; d_call: -; cdr3_aa: CAIGTFGGTEAFF; cdr3_nt: TGTGCCATCGGGACGTTCGGGGGCACTGAAGCTTTCTTT
v_call: TRBV27; j_call: TRBJ2-3; clone_size: -; d_call: TRBD2; cdr3_aa: CASSLLLAGGPSTDTQYF; cdr3_nt: TGTGCCAGCAGTTTATTACTAGCGGGGGGGCCTAGCACAGATACGCAGTATTTT
v_call: TRBV27; j_call: TRBJ1-2; clone_size: -; d_call: -; cdr3_aa: CASSLDRQGKVETF; cdr3_nt: TGTGCCAGCAGTTTAGATCGGCAGGGGAAGGTTGAGACCTTC
v_call: TRBV4-3; j_call: TRBJ2-1; clone_size: -; d_call: -; cdr3_aa: CASSHTTGFNEQFF; cdr3_nt: TGCGCCAGCAGCCATACTACAGGCTTCAATGAGCAGTTCTTC
v_call: TRBV9; j_call: TRBJ2-7; clone_size: -; d_call: -; cdr3_aa: CASSGQNRDEQYF; cdr3_nt: TGTGCCAGCAGTGGACAAAACCGGGACGAGCAGTACTTC
v_call: TRBV7-9; j_call: TRBJ1-1; clone_size: -; d_call: -; cdr3_aa: CASSSTGPGDTEAFF; cdr3_nt: TGTGCCAGCAGCAGCACGGGCCCGGGGGACACTGAAGCTTTCTTT
v_call: TRBV27; j_call: TRBJ2-3; clone_size: -; d_call: TRBD2; cdr3_aa: CASSLGTSKSADTQYF; cdr3_nt: TGTGCCAGCAGTTTAGGGACTAGCAAATCCGCAGATACGCAGTATTTT
v_call: TRBV27; j_call: TRBJ1-5; clone_size: -; d_call: -; cdr3_aa: CASSLRTESNQPQHF; cdr3_nt: TGTGCCAGCAGTTTACGGACAGAAAGCAATCAGCCCCAGCATTTT
v_call: TRBV12-1; j_call: TRBJ1-6; clone_size: -; d_call: -; cdr3_aa: CASRRDRGRLMSNSPLHF; cdr3_nt: TGTGCCAGCAGGCGCGACAGGGGCCGACTTATGTCTAATTCACCCCTCCACTTT
v_call: TRBV7-9; j_call: TRBJ1-1; clone_size: -; d_call: -; cdr3_aa: CASSLEVGGPEAFF; cdr3_nt: TGTGCCAGCAGCTTAGAGGTGGGTGGTCCTGAAGCTTTCTTT
v_call: TRBV7-2; j_call: TRBJ1-1; clone_size: -; d_call: -; cdr3_aa: CASRDGGGTEAFF; cdr3_nt: TGTGCCAGCAGGGACGGTGGGGGGACTGAAGCTTTCTTT
v_call: TRBV19; j_call: TRBJ1-1; clone_size: -; d_call: TRBD1; cdr3_aa: CASSIGTGLTEAFF; cdr3_nt: TGTGCCAGTAGTATAGGGACAGGGCTCACTGAAGCTTTCTTT
v_call: TRBV30; j_call: TRBJ2-1; clone_size: -; d_call: -; cdr3_aa: CAWSVGGEQFF; cdr3_nt: TGTGCCTGGAGTGTTGGGGGTGAGCAGTTCTTC
v_call: TRBV4-3; j_call: TRBJ2-3; clone_size: -; d_call: TRBD1; cdr3_aa: CASSLGQGKGDTQYF; cdr3_nt: TGCGCCAGCAGCCTTGGACAGGGGAAAGGAGATACGCAGTATTTT
v_call: TRBV19; j_call: TRBJ1-1; clone_size: -; d_call: -; cdr3_aa: CASSFGQMNTEAFF; cdr3_nt: TGTGCCAGTAGTTTCGGCCAGATGAACACTGAAGCTTTCTTT
v_call: TRBV28; j_call: TRBJ1-2; clone_size: -; d_call: -; cdr3_aa: CASSLRGGYGYTF; cdr3_nt: TGTGCCAGCAGTTTACGAGGGGGCTATGGCTACACCTTC
v_call: TRBV5-1; j_call: TRBJ1-1; clone_size: -; d_call: -; cdr3_aa: CASSLRGGLVNTEAFF; cdr3_nt: TGCGCCAGCAGCTTGCGTGGCGGATTGGTGAACACTGAAGCTTTCTTT
v_call: TRBV6-1; j_call: TRBJ2-7; clone_size: -; d_call: -; cdr3_aa: CATRDTNYEQYF; cdr3_nt: TGTGCCACTCGAGACACCAACTACGAGCAGTACTTC
v_call: TRBV4-3; j_call: TRBJ1-4; clone_size: -; d_call: -; cdr3_aa: CASSQDRPVGDNLGTNEKLFF; cdr3_nt: TGCGCCAGCAGCCAAGATCGGCCTGTTGGAGACAACCTGGGAACTAATGAAAAACTGTTTTTT
v_call: TRBV19; j_call: TRBJ2-1; clone_size: few; d_call: -; cdr3_aa: CASSLGLDSSYNEQFF; cdr3_nt: TGTGCCAGTAGTCTAGGGCTTGACAGCTCCTACAATGAGCAGTTCTTC
v_call: TRBV19; j_call: TRBJ1-1; clone_size: -; d_call: -; cdr3_aa: CASSAGSEAFF; cdr3_nt: TGTGCCAGTTCAGCTGGATCCGAAGCTTTCTTT
v_call: TRBV9; j_call: TRBJ1-2; clone_size: -; d_call: -; cdr3_aa: CASSPQMRGNSNYGYTF; cdr3_nt: TGTGCCAGCAGCCCACAAATGAGGGGAAACTCGAACTATGGCTACACCTTC
v_call: TRBV21-1; j_call: TRBJ2-7; clone_size: -; d_call: -; cdr3_aa: CASSKGRQARYEQYF; cdr3_nt: TGTGCCAGCAGCAAAGGGAGACAGGCCCGCTACGAGCAGTACTTC
v_call: TRBV29-1; j_call: TRBJ1-1; clone_size: -; d_call: -; cdr3_aa: CGGNGGGNTEAFF; cdr3_nt: TGCGGCGGCAATGGGGGAGGGAACACTGAAGCTTTCTTT
v_call: TRBV29-1; j_call: TRBJ1-2; clone_size: -; d_call: TRBD1; cdr3_aa: CSAYGQDKNYGYTF; cdr3_nt: TGCAGCGCGTATGGACAGGATAAAAACTATGGCTACACCTTC
v_call: TRBV5-6; j_call: TRBJ2-3; clone_size: -; d_call: -; cdr3_aa: CASSPGQGTDTQYF; cdr3_nt: TGTGCCAGCAGCCCGGGGCAGGGTACAGATACGCAGTATTTT
v_call: TRBV6-5; j_call: TRBJ1-1; clone_size: -; d_call: TRBD1; cdr3_aa: CASSSPTGGNTEAFF; cdr3_nt: TGTGCCAGCAGTTCACCTACAGGGGGGAACACTGAAGCTTTCTTT
v_call: TRBV6-5; j_call: TRBJ1-2; clone_size: -; d_call: -; cdr3_aa: CASSYNPENYGYTF; cdr3_nt: TGTGCCAGCAGTTACAACCCAGAAAACTATGGCTACACCTTC
v_call: TRBV4-1; j_call: TRBJ1-6; clone_size: -; d_call: -; cdr3_aa: CASSQVQGNSPLHF; cdr3_nt: TGCGCCAGCAGCCAAGTACAGGGCAATTCACCCCTCCACTTT
v_call: TRBV27; j_call: TRBJ2-7; clone_size: -; d_call: -; cdr3_aa: CASSLSGQGLSFEQYF; cdr3_nt: TGTGCCAGCAGTTTATCGGGGCAGGGCCTATCCTTCGAGCAGTACTTC
v_call: TRBV11-2; j_call: TRBJ1-1; clone_size: -; d_call: -; cdr3_aa: CASSFGPEAFF; cdr3_nt: TGTGCCAGCAGCTTTGGGCCTGAAGCTTTCTTT
v_call: TRBV4-1; j_call: TRBJ1-1; clone_size: -; d_call: -; cdr3_aa: CASSHQDVMNTEAFF; cdr3_nt: TGCGCCAGCAGCCACCAAGACGTAATGAACACTGAAGCTTTCTTT
v_call: TRBV30; j_call: TRBJ1-5; clone_size: -; d_call: TRBD1; cdr3_aa: CALTGGVGSNQPQHF; cdr3_nt: TGTGCCTTGACAGGGGGCGTTGGTAGCAATCAGCCCCAGCATTTT